This entry lists 32 T cell receptor beta chains sequenced from one sample in a study of blood T cell repertoires in COVID-19. Data came from immunoSEQ multiplex PCR; TCRdb stores just in-frame clones and leaves some out. Here the sample spans approximately 100,000 clones, about 84% being singletons. Sequenced material: peripheral blood. Source of these receptors: a man in his fifties or sixties with acute or convalescent COVID-19.

The CDR3 DNA reads TGTGCCAGCAGTCCGTCGGGACAGGGGGCAGCTTTCTTT. Protein: CASSPSGQGAAFF. The genes are TRBV28 and TRBJ1-1; TRBD1 aligns across 12 bases. With V trimmed by 5 bases and J by 10 bases, 5 bases remained unmatched. This CDR3 has 13 amino acids. Per germline, CDR1 MDHEN and CDR2 SYDVKM. Based on the CDR3 plus reference TRBV28 and TRBJ1-1, the full variable domain is DVKVTQSSRYLVKRTGEKVFLECVQDMDHENMFWYRQDPGLGLRLIYFSYDVKMKEKGDIPEGYSVSREKKERFSLILESASTNQTSMYLCASSPSGQGAAFFGQGTRLTVV.

The chain uses TRBV5-6 and TRBJ2-7, with 9 nucleotides matching TRBD1. The CDR3 loop spans 13 amino acids. Germline trimming cut 4 bases from V and 6 bases from J; bases unmatched to any gene: 5. CDR1 and CDR2 (germline): SGHDT, YYEEEE. For the CDR3, the DNA is TGTGCCAGCAGCAACGGACAGGGGTCCGAGCAGTACTTC. It codes for CASSNGQGSEQYF.

The chain links TRBV29-1 to TRBJ1-2, with 8 nucleotides matching TRBD1. CDR1 is SQVTM, CDR2 ANQGSEA, per germline. CDR3 size: 13 residues. The V gene end was trimmed by 5 bases and the J gene end by 7 bases; junction bases not matched to a gene: 9. CDR3 region: CSVPRAGGGGYTF. The CDR3 DNA reads TGCAGCGTTCCGAGGGCAGGGGGCGGTGGCTACACCTTC.

This clone occurred a few times. The chain employs TRBV11-3 and TRBJ2-3; D is perhaps TRBD2 (7 bases). Germline CDR1 and CDR2: SGHNT and YENEEA. The V end was cut by 0 bases, the J end by 3 bases, with 10 bases between. The CDR3 length is 15 residues. The CDR3 reads CASSLEGGGTDTQYF. The CDR3 region has the DNA TGTGCCAGCAGCTTAGAAGGGGGGGGGACAGATACGCAGTATTTT.

The chain employs TRBV24-1 and TRBJ2-5; a possible D gene is TRBD2 (6 bases). CDR3 length: 14 residues. V lost 5 bases, J lost 5 bases, and 14 bases lay in between. Germline loops: CDR1 KGHDR, CDR2 SFDVKD. As DNA, the CDR3 is TGTGCCACCAGTGCGAGACTAGGGCCTGAGACCCAGTACTTC. Amino acids: CATSARLGPETQYF.

The chain uses TRBV10-1 and TRBJ2-3; 13 bases line up with TRBD2. V was clipped by 6 bases and J by 6 bases; unmatched bases: 6. Germline-derived CDR1 and CDR2 are WNHNN and SYGVQD (reference sequence). The CDR3 consists of 15 residues. The CDR3 coding sequence is TGCGCCAGCAGCCCGACTAGCGGGGGGCTGGATACGCAGTATTTT. Translated, it gives CASSPTSGGLDTQYF.

The CDR3 nucleotides are TGTGCCAGCAGCTTGGACAGGCGGGGCTACACCTTC. This sequence encodes CASSLDRRGYTF. This sequence joins TRBV7-9 and TRBJ1-2, with TRBD1 matching 7 bases. CDR1 and CDR2 (germline): SEHNR, FQNEAQ (reference sequence). CDR3 length: 12 residues. The J segment lost 8 bases and the V segment lost 3 bases, leaving 3 bases of the junction unmatched.

The chain has TRBV28 and TRBJ2-4, with D possibly being TRBD1 (5 bases). Trimming left V 2 bases short and J 0 bases short, with 17 bases between. This CDR3 has 18 residues. Germline CDR1 MDHEN, CDR2 SYDVKM. The CDR3 region is CASSLPPDNNIAKNIQYF. CDR3 nucleotide sequence: TGTGCCAGCAGTTTACCGCCGGACAACAACATAGCCAAAAACATTCAGTACTTC.

The V and J genes are TRBV2 and TRBJ1-1; D gene unclear. This CDR3 region has 12 residues. Trimming shortened V by 7 bases and J by 4 bases, and 10 bases separated the two germline ends. CDR1 SNHLY and CDR2 FYNNEI come from the germline V gene. CDR3 protein: CASNLGVTEAFF. The CDR3 DNA is TGTGCCAGCAACCTCGGGGTCACTGAAGCTTTCTTT.

The chain couples TRBV19 to TRBJ1-2; no clear D. Trimming left V 5 bases short and J 7 bases short, with 14 bases between. There are 13 residues in the CDR3. The V gene's germline CDR1 is LNHDA and CDR2 SQIVND (reference sequence). The CDR3 nucleotides are TGTGCCAGTAGTCGGACTTTGACTACTGGCTACACCTTC. Translating it yields CASSRTLTTGYTF. The whole variable domain, remainder taken from reference TRBV19 and TRBJ1-2, is DGGITQSPKYLFRKEGQNVTLSCEQNLNHDAMYWYRQDPGQGLRLIYYSQIVNDFQKGDIAEGYSVSREKKESFPLTVTSAQKNPTAFYLCASSRTLTTGYTFGSGTRLTVV.

CDR3 DNA: TGTGCCAGCCGCCTAGTCCAGGGGGCATTCACTGAAGCTTTCTTT. This sequence encodes CASRLVQGAFTEAFF. This chain joins TRBV27 and TRBJ1-1; TRBD1 matches at 8 bases. CDR1 and CDR2 (germline): MNHEY, SMNVEV (reference sequence). The CDR3 runs 15 residues. The V segment lost 8 bases and the J segment 4 bases; nucleotides outside the gene matches: 12.

The chain recombines TRBV9 with TRBJ2-5; tentatively, D is TRBD1 (6 bases). The length of the CDR3 is 13 residues. V was shortened by 3 bases and J by 5 bases, with 11 bases between the two germline ends. Germline V gene sequence: CDR1 SGDLS, CDR2 YYNGEE. The CDR3: CASSEGTRETQYF. For the CDR3, the DNA is TGTGCCAGCAGCGAGGGGACAAGGGAGACCCAGTACTTC.

The rearrangement uses TRBV6-2 or TRBV6-3 and TRBJ2-7; 7 bases fit TRBD1. This CDR3 contains 15 residues. The V gene end was trimmed by 0 bases and the J gene end by 2 bases; junction bases not matched to a gene: 4. The V gene's germline CDR1 is MNHEY and CDR2 SVGEGT. This CDR3 is CASSYSWDSTYEQYF. CDR3 nucleotide sequence: TGTGCCAGCAGTTACTCATGGGACAGTACCTACGAGCAGTACTTC.

This chain uses TRBV24-1 with TRBJ1-2; D gene ambiguous. This CDR3 region has 13 residues. V lost 4 bases and J 7 bases, leaving 12 bases between the germline ends. Germline assignment: CDR1 KGHDR and CDR2 SFDVKD. The CDR3 protein is CATSEPTGIGYTF. CDR3 sequence (DNA): TGTGCCACCAGTGAACCAACCGGGATTGGCTACACCTTC.

This clone was counted between two and nine times. This chain connects TRBV25-1 to TRBJ1-2; tentative D call: TRBD1 (6 bases). There are 15 residues in the CDR3. V lost 5 bases and J lost 0, with 13 bases in between. Germline V lookup: CDR1 MGHDK, CDR2 SYGVNS. The CDR3 DNA reads TGTGCCAGCAGTTCCGACAGGAGAACTAACTATGGCTACACCTTC. Encoded protein: CASSSDRRTNYGYTF.

This chain connects TRBV5-1 to TRBJ1-6; D gene uncertain. Trimming stripped 4 bases from V and 2 bases from J, with 13 bases between. The CDR3 runs 16 residues. CDR1 is SGHRS, CDR2 YFSETQ, per germline. This CDR3 is CASSTREVTYNSPLHF. The CDR3 bases are TGCGCCAGCAGCACCCGGGAGGTAACCTATAATTCACCCCTCCACTTT.

V is TRBV27 and J is TRBJ1-4; the D gene is possibly TRBD1 (6 bases). The CDR3 covers 15 residues. The V end lost 6 bases, the J end lost 8 bases, and 19 bases lay between the germline ends. Germline V gene lookup returns CDR1 MNHEY and CDR2 SMNVEV (reference sequence). The CDR3 nucleotides are TGTGCCAGCAGGAAAACAGGGAGTCTCCGCGAAAAACTGTTTTTT. The encoded protein is CASRKTGSLREKLFF.

This clone ranks as medium-sized. The rearrangement uses TRBV19 and TRBJ2-7; TRBD1 might be the D (6 bases). Trimming took 4 bases from V and 0 from J, leaving 10 bases between them. This CDR3 is built from 14 residues. Germline values: CDR1 LNHDA, CDR2 SQIVND (reference sequence). The CDR3 here is CASSSGQSSYEQYF. The CDR3 DNA sequence: TGTGCCAGTAGTAGCGGACAGAGCTCCTACGAGCAGTACTTC.

This chain connects TRBV11-3 to TRBJ2-6; 7 bases map to TRBD1. CDR3 size: 15 residues. Trimming at V came to 2 bases and at J to 2 bases, leaving 0 bases not matched to a gene. Germline V gives CDR1 SGHNT, CDR2 YENEEA. The CDR3 here is CASSLTGAGANVLTF. The DNA for the CDR3 is TGTGCCAGCAGCTTAACAGGGGCTGGGGCCAACGTCCTGACTTTC.

This clone was counted a single time. This rearrangement joins TRBV5-6 to TRBJ2-3; 9 bases are a match to TRBD1. The V gene's germline CDR1 is SGHDT and CDR2 YYEEEE. The CDR3 covers 15 residues. With 4 bases clipped from V and 2 bases from J, the junction kept 5 bases outside the gene matches. CDR3 sequence: CASSLGQGTTDTQYF. DNA for the CDR3: TGTGCCAGCAGCCTCGGACAGGGGACCACAGATACGCAGTATTTT.

The J gene is TRBJ2-6, the V gene TRBV20-1; D not resolved. This CDR3 has 12 residues. With 3 bases removed from V and 5 bases from J, the gap between germline ends came to 5 bases. Germline lookup yields CDR1 DFQATT and CDR2 SNEGSKA (reference sequence). This CDR3 reads CSASNRANVLTF. The CDR3 DNA sequence: TGCAGTGCTAGTAACAGGGCCAACGTCCTGACTTTC.

The rearrangement uses TRBV2 and TRBJ2-7; no clear D. This CDR3 is 16 amino acids long. Trimming removed 3 bases from V and 0 bases from J, with 15 bases in between. Per germline, CDR1 SNHLY and CDR2 FYNNEI. This chain's CDR3 is CASSDRVVVSSYEQYF. The DNA for the CDR3 is TGTGCCAGCAGTGATCGGGTCGTAGTGAGCTCCTACGAGCAGTACTTC. Drawing the rest from reference TRBV2 and TRBJ2-7, the complete variable domain is EPEVTQTPSHQVTQMGQEVILRCVPISNHLYFYWYRQILGQKVEFLVSFYNNEISEKSEIFDDQFSVERPDGSNFTLKIRSTKLEDSAMYFCASSDRVVVSSYEQYFGPGTRLTVT.

V is TRBV5-8 and J is TRBJ2-7, with 12 positions matching TRBD2. The V gene end was trimmed by 4 bases and the J gene end by 4 bases; junction bases not matched to a gene: 6. The CDR3 contains 15 residues. Germline V lookup: CDR1 SGHTS, CDR2 YDEGEE. The chain's CDR3 is CASSLAGGFGYEQYF. The DNA for the CDR3 is TGTGCCAGCAGCCTAGCGGGAGGGTTTGGGTACGAGCAGTACTTC.

The V gene is TRBV9, the J gene TRBJ2-5, with no clear D. Trimming removed 6 bases at V and 5 bases at J, with 11 bases between. This CDR3 spans 12 amino acids. Germline CDR1 and CDR2: SGDLS and YYNGEE. CDR3 in amino acids: CASTQPQETQYF. In nucleotides, the CDR3 is TGTGCCAGCACACAGCCTCAGGAGACCCAGTACTTC.

This clone was counted once. The gene calls are TRBV3-1 (or the pseudogene TRBV3-2) and TRBJ2-3; 13 nucleotides align to TRBD2. The CDR3 totals 16 residues. Per the germline V gene, CDR1 is LGHDT and CDR2 is YNNKEL (reference sequence). Germline trimming cut 4 bases from V and 4 bases from J; bases unmatched to any gene: 5. The CDR3 region is CASSLTGLAGPDTQYF. The CDR3 region has the DNA TGTGCCAGCAGCCTAACGGGACTAGCGGGACCAGATACGCAGTATTTT.

This clone was counted once. V gene TRBV5-5 combines with J gene TRBJ1-3; possible D gene TRBD1, 6 bases. Germline values: CDR1 SGHKS, CDR2 YYEKEE (reference sequence). V was shortened by 4 bases and J by 3 bases, with 8 bases between the two germline ends. The CDR3 totals 13 residues. The CDR3 DNA reads as TGTGCCAGCAGCCCAGGGGTTGGAAACACCATATATTTT. Encoded protein: CASSPGVGNTIYF.

This chain links TRBV11-3 with TRBJ2-5; 7 nucleotides match TRBD2. The CDR3 totals 16 residues. Looked up from germline, CDR1 is SGHNT and CDR2 is YENEEA. V was clipped by 3 bases and J by 2 bases; unmatched bases: 9. CDR3 in DNA: TGTGCCAGCAGCTTCGCGGGCGAGGGACTACAAGAGACCCAGTACTTC. The encoded protein is CASSFAGEGLQETQYF.

This chain uses TRBV29-1 with TRBJ2-5; unclear D gene. This CDR3 is built from 13 residues. Germline-derived CDR1 and CDR2 are SQVTM and ANQGSEA. The V end lost 5 bases, the J end lost 5 bases, and 15 bases lay between the germline ends. The DNA for the CDR3 is TGCAGCGTTCCCCCCGGTGGTGAGGAGACCCAGTACTTC. It yields the protein CSVPPGGEETQYF.

V gene TRBV11-2 combines with J gene TRBJ2-7; 12 nucleotides line up with TRBD1. This CDR3 comprises 15 residues. Germline CDR1 and CDR2: SGHAT and FQNNGV. V dropped 2 bases and J dropped 5; count of bases not matched to a gene: 4. CDR3 protein: CASSLWDRGPNEQYF. In nucleotides, the CDR3 is TGTGCCAGCAGCTTATGGGACAGGGGGCCCAACGAGCAGTACTTC.

V and J are TRBV7-2 and TRBJ2-5; 7 bases agree with TRBD1. The germline V gene has CDR1 SGHTA and CDR2 FQGNSA. The V and J ends lost 5 bases and 3 bases, in that order; junction bases with no gene match: 3. The CDR3 covers 13 residues. The DNA for the CDR3 is TGTGCCAGCAGCCGAGGACAGGAAGAGACCCAGTACTTC. Encoded protein: CASSRGQEETQYF. The complete variable domain, with remaining parts taken from reference TRBV7-2 and TRBJ2-5, reads GAGVSQSPSNKVTEKGKDVELRCDPISGHTALYWYRQSLGQGLEFLIYFQGNSAPDKSGLPSDRFSAERTGGSVSTLTIQRTQQEDSAVYLCASSRGQEETQYFGPGTRLLVL.

J is TRBJ2-1 and V is TRBV7-9, with TRBD1 identical over 8 bases. Germline values: CDR1 SEHNR, CDR2 FQNEAQ (reference sequence). Unmatched junction bases numbered 3, after V lost 1 base and J lost 4 bases. The CDR3 runs to 15 residues. CDR3 DNA sequence: TGTGCCAGCAGCTTAGTCAGGGGGCAGTACAATGAGCAGTTCTTC. This sequence encodes CASSLVRGQYNEQFF.

This clone was recorded many times. This chain uses TRBV6-5 with TRBJ2-1; TRBD1 agrees at 7 bases. The CDR3 runs to 15 residues. Germline loops: CDR1 MNHEY, CDR2 SVGAGI. Trimming at V came to 2 bases and at J to 5 bases, leaving 6 bases not matched to a gene. The chain's CDR3 is CASSYNPDRHNEQFF. In nucleotides, the CDR3 is TGTGCCAGCAGTTACAACCCGGACAGGCACAATGAGCAGTTCTTC.